A single sample gave rise to the 22 T cell receptor beta chains below, sequenced in a study of blood T cell repertoires in COVID-19 (dated by TCRdb to 2018 to 2020). The library was produced with the immunoSEQ multiplex PCR assay. TCRdb stores this immuneACCESS table with in-frame sequences only. Part of the clones is absent; in the studies checked, under half of the shortfall reflects unresolved V genes, and no reason is known for the rest. This sample gives some 57,000 clones in total; around 89% of them show up just once. The ten top clones hold 13% of the sample. The sample taken for sequencing was peripheral blood. The source is a man aged 55 to 70 with active COVID-19.

The V gene is TRBV27, the J gene TRBJ1-1, with 7 bases aligning to TRBD1. Germline V lookup: CDR1 MNHEY, CDR2 SMNVEV (reference sequence). The V gene end was trimmed by 7 bases and the J gene end by 1 base; junction bases not matched to a gene: 6. The CDR3 contains 14 residues. The CDR3 DNA is TGTGCCAGCAATCGACAGGGCCCGAACACTGAAGCTTTCTTT. It encodes CASNRQGPNTEAFF.

J is TRBJ1-5 and V is TRBV7-6; a weak D match, TRBD1 (6 bases). The germline gives CDR1 SGHVS, CDR2 FNYEAQ. V was shortened by 0 bases and J by 6 bases, with 27 bases between the two germline ends. The CDR3 has 20 residues. DNA of the CDR3: TGTGCCAGCAGCTTAGCTTTGGGTCTGGGGGCTTCACCTCTCGGTCAGCCCCAGCATTTT. Its protein product is CASSLALGLGASPLGQPQHF. Full variable domain (remainder filled in from reference TRBV7-6 and TRBJ1-5): GAGVSQSPRYKVTKRGQDVALRCDPISGHVSLYWYRQALGQGPEFLTYFNYEAQQDKSGLPNDRFSAERPEGSISTLTIQRTEQRDSAMYRCASSLALGLGASPLGQPQHFGDGTRLSIL.

The chain employs TRBV18 and TRBJ1-4; 7 bases fit TRBD1. The CDR3 sequence is 15 residues long. The germline gives CDR1 KGHSH, CDR2 LQKENI. Trimming removed 3 bases from V and 3 bases from J; junction bases left unmatched: 4. The CDR3 reads CASSPQGVSNEKLFF. CDR3 bases: TGTGCCAGCTCACCGCAGGGGGTCTCTAATGAAAAACTGTTTTTT.

This clone has more than one count but fewer than ten. The genes are TRBV6-5 and TRBJ1-3, with 8 bases that match TRBD1. V lost 7 bases to trimming and J lost 4 bases; unmatched junction nucleotides: 9. The CDR3 totals 15 residues. Germline CDR1 is MNHEY and CDR2 is SVGAGI. In DNA, the CDR3 is TGTGCCAGCACATTTGTCCGGGACAGGGGAAACACCATATATTTT. Amino acids: CASTFVRDRGNTIYF.

The chain couples TRBV11-2 to TRBJ2-2, with 8 bases fitting TRBD2. Germline V gene lookup returns CDR1 SGHAT and CDR2 FQNNGV. Trimming cost V 5 bases and J 6 bases; bases outside gene matches: 11. The CDR3 sequence is 16 residues long. CDR3: CASSQDSLAAAGELFF. In DNA form, the CDR3 reads TGTGCCAGCAGCCAAGACTCACTAGCGGCGGCCGGGGAGCTGTTTTTT.

V usage is TRBV4-1 and J usage is TRBJ2-6; D is unclear. The CDR3 spans 16 residues. V lost 0 bases to trimming and J lost 3 bases, with 9 bases between them. Germline V CDR1 and CDR2: MGHRA, YSYEKL. As DNA, the CDR3 is TGCGCCAGCAGCCAAGATATAAATCGTGGGGCCAACGTCCTGACTTTC. This translates into CASSQDINRGANVLTF.

This chain links TRBV4-3 with TRBJ1-4; D is perhaps TRBD1 (6 bases). The CDR3 is 16 residues long. Germline V gene sequence: CDR1 LGHNA, CDR2 YSLEER. The ends were cut back, 0 bases at V and 7 bases at J, with 15 bases in the middle. This chain's CDR3 is CASSQDMGARVEKLFF. CDR3 DNA: TGCGCCAGCAGCCAAGATATGGGGGCGCGGGTTGAAAAACTGTTTTTT.

The chain is built from TRBV6-5 and TRBJ2-6, with 7 bases aligning to TRBD1. J gave up 3 bases and V 4 bases, and 3 bases lay outside the gene matches. The length of the CDR3 is 15 residues. The germline gives CDR1 MNHEY, CDR2 SVGAGI. Written as DNA, the CDR3 is TGTGCCAGCAGTTTTCAGGGGGTTGGGGCCAACGTCCTGACTTTC. It encodes CASSFQGVGANVLTF.

This chain uses TRBV11-1 with TRBJ1-1, with a tentative D call TRBD1 (5 bases). Trimming left V 5 bases short and J 1 base short, with 14 bases between. Germline-derived CDR1 and CDR2 are SGHAT and FQDESV (reference sequence). The CDR3 runs 15 residues. CDR3 nucleotide sequence: TGTGCCAGCAGCCGTTCGACAGACTCGAACACTGAAGCTTTCTTT. This translates into CASSRSTDSNTEAFF.

This chain links TRBV10-3 with TRBJ2-3; 10 bases fit TRBD1. The CDR3 runs 12 residues. V shed 10 bases and J 6 bases; nucleotides not matched to a gene: 4. CDR1 ENHRY and CDR2 SYGVKD come from the germline V gene. The CDR3 bases are TGTGCCAGCGGACAGGGGGAGGATACGCAGTATTTT. Its protein product is CASGQGEDTQYF.

This chain joins TRBV5-8 and TRBJ1-1; 7 positions agree with TRBD1. CDR3 length equals 17 residues. Germline V gene data show CDR1 as SGHTS and CDR2 as YDEGEE. The V gene end was trimmed by 4 bases and the J gene end by 5 bases; junction bases not matched to a gene: 17. The CDR3 region is CASSRDRDRGLSTEAFF. CDR3 DNA: TGTGCCAGCAGCCGTGACAGGGATCGGGGTTTATCTACTGAAGCTTTCTTT. Full variable domain (missing parts from reference TRBV5-8 and TRBJ1-1): EAGVTQSPTHLIKTRGQQATLRCSPISGHTSVYWYQQALGLGLQFLLWYDEGEERNRGNFPPRFSGRQFPNYSSELNVNALELEDSALYLCASSRDRDRGLSTEAFFGQGTRLTVV.

This chain joins TRBV6-5 and TRBJ1-2, with TRBD1 identical over 7 bases. J lost 4 bases, V lost 4 bases, and 3 bases had no gene match. The germline CDR1 and CDR2 sequences are MNHEY and SVGAGI. CDR3 length equals 13 residues. CDR3 loop: CASSFDRAYGYTF. DNA for the CDR3: TGTGCCAGCAGTTTTGACAGGGCCTATGGCTACACCTTC.

The rearrangement links TRBV3-1 (or the pseudogene TRBV3-2) to TRBJ1-1; D gene unclear. The germline CDR1 and CDR2 sequences are LGHDT and YNNKEL (reference sequence). This CDR3 contains 14 residues. Deletions cut 4 bases from V and 2 bases from J, with 11 bases between. The CDR3 sequence is CASSPTNLNTEAFF. CDR3 bases: TGTGCCAGCAGCCCCACCAACTTAAACACTGAAGCTTTCTTT.

The V and J genes are TRBV11-2 and TRBJ2-3; 8 positions agree with TRBD2. In germline, CDR1 is SGHAT, CDR2 FQNNGV. The V segment lost 3 bases and the J segment 1 base; nucleotides outside the gene matches: 9. The CDR3 has 17 residues. CDR3 nucleotides: TGTGCCAGCAGCTTCCGCGTCAATAGCGGGGGCACAGATACGCAGTATTTT. It yields the protein CASSFRVNSGGTDTQYF.

The sample holds one count of this clone. The rearrangement joins TRBV27 to TRBJ2-2; 7 nucleotides match TRBD2. The CDR3 spans 13 residues. Unmatched junction bases numbered 2, after V lost 4 bases and J lost 6 bases. Germline CDR1 and CDR2: MNHEY and SMNVEV (reference sequence). CDR3 region: CASSWTSAGELFF. The CDR3 DNA reads TGTGCCAGCAGTTGGACTAGTGCCGGGGAGCTGTTTTTT.

V and J are TRBV7-6 and TRBJ1-1, with TRBD1 identical over 9 bases. CDR3 length: 16 amino acids. CDR1 and CDR2 (germline): SGHVS, FNYEAQ. The V segment lost 4 bases and the J segment 3 bases; nucleotides outside the gene matches: 9. CDR3 protein: CASSSRDRDADTEAFF. CDR3 coding DNA: TGTGCCAGCAGCTCCCGGGACAGGGATGCGGACACTGAAGCTTTCTTT.

V gene TRBV11-2 combines with J gene TRBJ2-7; 10 bases map to TRBD1. Germline CDR1 is SGHAT and CDR2 is FQNNGV. CDR3 size: 17 residues. V lost 0 bases and J lost 1; bases outside the gene matches: 6. The CDR3 protein is CASSLDRGTGVSYEQYF. CDR3 DNA: TGTGCCAGCAGCTTAGATCGAGGGACAGGGGTATCCTACGAGCAGTACTTC.

The rearrangement joins TRBV5-5 to TRBJ1-4; 7 bases are shared with TRBD1. V lost 1 base and J lost 0; bases outside the gene matches: 15. The CDR3 runs to 20 residues. Germline V gene sequence: CDR1 SGHKS, CDR2 YYEKEE (reference sequence). The CDR3 loop is CASSLMGQSKGFATNEKLFF. The CDR3, as DNA: TGTGCCAGCAGCTTGATGGGACAGTCGAAGGGGTTTGCAACTAATGAAAAACTGTTTTTT.

CDR3 DNA sequence: TGCGCCAGCAGTTGGAGGCCCGGTCGGGAAGAGACCCAGTACTTC. This encodes CASSWRPGREETQYF. This chain joins TRBV10-2 and TRBJ2-5; perhaps TRBD2 as D (5 bases). The CDR3 contains 15 residues. V was shortened by 5 bases and J by 3 bases, with 16 bases between the two germline ends. Germline V gene sequence: CDR1 WSHSY, CDR2 SAAADI.

This clone was detected only a few times. The chain has TRBV7-2 and TRBJ2-7, with 7 positions matching TRBD2. The V and J ends lost 8 bases and 4 bases, in that order; junction bases with no gene match: 8. There are 13 residues in the CDR3. Germline values: CDR1 SGHTA, CDR2 FQGNSA. CDR3 region: CASHSGIDYEQYF. The CDR3 DNA reads as TGTGCCAGCCACAGCGGGATTGATTACGAGCAGTACTTC.

A single count supports this clone. The chain carries TRBV5-4 and TRBJ2-2; 9 bases agree with TRBD2. The V and J ends lost 5 bases and 4 bases, in that order; junction bases with no gene match: 9. Per germline, CDR1 SGHNT and CDR2 YYREEE (reference sequence). This CDR3 spans 16 amino acids. DNA for the CDR3: TGTGCCAGCAGTTTTCTAGCGGGACCCTCCACCGGGGAGCTGTTTTTT. Its protein is CASSFLAGPSTGELFF.

The chain couples TRBV7-9 to TRBJ2-4; a weak D match, TRBD2 (6 bases). Per germline, CDR1 SEHNR and CDR2 FQNEAQ (reference sequence). CDR3 length: 13 residues. V was clipped by 6 bases and J by 9 bases, with 15 bases between them. The CDR3 nucleotides read TGTGCCAGCAGTTTAACTGGGGGGAGCATTCAGTACTTC. It yields the protein CASSLTGGSIQYF.